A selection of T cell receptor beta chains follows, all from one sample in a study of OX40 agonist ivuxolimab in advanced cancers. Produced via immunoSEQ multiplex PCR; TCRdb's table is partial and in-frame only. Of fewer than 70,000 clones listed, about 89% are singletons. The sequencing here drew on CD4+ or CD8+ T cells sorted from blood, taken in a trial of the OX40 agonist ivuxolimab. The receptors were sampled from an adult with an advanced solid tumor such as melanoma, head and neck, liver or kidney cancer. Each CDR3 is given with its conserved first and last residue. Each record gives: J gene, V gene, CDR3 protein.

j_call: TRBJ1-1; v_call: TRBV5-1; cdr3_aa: CASRDQGNTEAFF
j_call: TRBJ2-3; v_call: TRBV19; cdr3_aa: CASSIGRTVTRASGRDTQYF
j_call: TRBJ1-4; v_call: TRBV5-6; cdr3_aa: CASSGDREKLFF
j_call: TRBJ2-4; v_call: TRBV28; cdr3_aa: CASTTSGSPIQYF
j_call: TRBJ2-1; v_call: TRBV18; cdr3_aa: CASSPERAGFSYNEQFF
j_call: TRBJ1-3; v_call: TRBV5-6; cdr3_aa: CASSLGGNYGNTIYF
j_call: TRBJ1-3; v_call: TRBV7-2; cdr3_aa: CASSLNPGLSGNTIYF
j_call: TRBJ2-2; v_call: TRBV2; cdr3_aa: CASSQRENTGELFF
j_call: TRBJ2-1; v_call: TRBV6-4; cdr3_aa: CASSETSGGMDEQFF
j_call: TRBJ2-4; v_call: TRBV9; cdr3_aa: CASSVGGTKNIQYF
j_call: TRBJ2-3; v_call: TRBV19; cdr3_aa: CASSISSGGAPNTQYF
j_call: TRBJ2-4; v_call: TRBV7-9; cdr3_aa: CASSAEGGIQYF
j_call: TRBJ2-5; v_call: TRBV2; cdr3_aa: CASSVLGQGETQYF
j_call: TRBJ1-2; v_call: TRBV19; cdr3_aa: CASSARTLTAANYGYTF
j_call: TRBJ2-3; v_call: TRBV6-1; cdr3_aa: CASSVTSADTQYF
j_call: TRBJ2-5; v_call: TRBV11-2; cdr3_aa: CASRPGVGASGGETQYF
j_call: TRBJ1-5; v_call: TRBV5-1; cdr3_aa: CASSKTGGSNQPQHF
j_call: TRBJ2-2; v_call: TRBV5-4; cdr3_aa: CASSLQGGFTGELFF
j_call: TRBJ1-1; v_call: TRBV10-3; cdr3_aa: CAISGVPDREAFF
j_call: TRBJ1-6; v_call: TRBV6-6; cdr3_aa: CASSSRDNSPLHF
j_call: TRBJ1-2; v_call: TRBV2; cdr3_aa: CASSETVTGDGYTF
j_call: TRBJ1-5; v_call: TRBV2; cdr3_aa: CASSRRGQGYDGEPQHF
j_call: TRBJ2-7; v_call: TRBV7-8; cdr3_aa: CASSPRAGYEQYF
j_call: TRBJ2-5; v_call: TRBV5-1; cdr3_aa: CASSLEGGGETQYF
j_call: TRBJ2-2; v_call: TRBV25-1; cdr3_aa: CASSKPGTANTGELFF
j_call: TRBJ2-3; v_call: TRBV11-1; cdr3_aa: CASSLGGTSGLDTQYF
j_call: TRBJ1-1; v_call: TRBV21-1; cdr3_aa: CASSPDARKYRAFF
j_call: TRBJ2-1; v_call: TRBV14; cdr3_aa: CASSQLQSVLAKQFF
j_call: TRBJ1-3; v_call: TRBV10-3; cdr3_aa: CAISVSTAGNTIYF
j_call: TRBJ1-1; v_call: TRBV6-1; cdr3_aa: CASRGSRTEAFF
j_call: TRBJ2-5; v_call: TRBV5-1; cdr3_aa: CASSLLGTGREETQYF
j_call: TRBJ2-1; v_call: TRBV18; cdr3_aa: CASSPKTILEQFF
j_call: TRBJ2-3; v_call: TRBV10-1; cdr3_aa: CASSELEATAQYF
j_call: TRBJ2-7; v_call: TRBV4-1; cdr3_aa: CASSQALRGNEQYF
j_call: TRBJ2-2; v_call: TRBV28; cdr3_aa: CASKEGAVAGELFF
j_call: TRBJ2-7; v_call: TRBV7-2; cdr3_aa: CASSYGQRREQYF
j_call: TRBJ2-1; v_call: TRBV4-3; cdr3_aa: CASSHPGQGLPGEQFF
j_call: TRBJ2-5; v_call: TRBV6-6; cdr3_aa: CASGTRERETQYF
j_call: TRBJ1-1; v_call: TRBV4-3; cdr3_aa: CASSQELNTEAFF
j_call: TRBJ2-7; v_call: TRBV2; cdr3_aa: CASSESYYEQYF
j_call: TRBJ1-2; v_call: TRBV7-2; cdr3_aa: CASSLSGGRTGVYGYTF
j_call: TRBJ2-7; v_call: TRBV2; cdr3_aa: CASSVNPYEQYF
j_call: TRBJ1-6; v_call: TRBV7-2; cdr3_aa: CASSNGSPLHF
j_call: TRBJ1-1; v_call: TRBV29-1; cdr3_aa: CSVIHRDTEAFF
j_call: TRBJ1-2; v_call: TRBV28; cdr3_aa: CASRGAGQTIFYGYTF
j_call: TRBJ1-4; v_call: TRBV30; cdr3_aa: CAWKRDRKNEKLFF
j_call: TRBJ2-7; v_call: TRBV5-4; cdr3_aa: CASSLGRRGYEQYF
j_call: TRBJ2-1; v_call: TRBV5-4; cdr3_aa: CASSSGLAGGGEQFF
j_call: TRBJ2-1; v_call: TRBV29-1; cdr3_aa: CSVERGTRRNEQFF
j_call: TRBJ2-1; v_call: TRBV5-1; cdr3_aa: CASSSSTSGYNEQFF
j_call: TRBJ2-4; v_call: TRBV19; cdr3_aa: CASSLGIRAVRSKNIQYF
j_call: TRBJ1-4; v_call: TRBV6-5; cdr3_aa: CASSYEAANEKLFF
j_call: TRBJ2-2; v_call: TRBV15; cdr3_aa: CATSRVVPGELFF
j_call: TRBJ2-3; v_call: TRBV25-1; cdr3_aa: CASSAQGKDTQYF
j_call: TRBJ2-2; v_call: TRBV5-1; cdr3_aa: CASTQGQADTGELFF
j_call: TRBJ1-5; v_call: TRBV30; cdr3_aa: CAWDRSGNQPQHF
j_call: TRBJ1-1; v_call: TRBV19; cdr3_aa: CASSGSMNTEAFF
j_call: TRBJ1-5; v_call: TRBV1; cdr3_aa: CTISGQPQHF
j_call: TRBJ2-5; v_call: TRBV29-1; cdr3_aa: CSVEKLAGGTQYF